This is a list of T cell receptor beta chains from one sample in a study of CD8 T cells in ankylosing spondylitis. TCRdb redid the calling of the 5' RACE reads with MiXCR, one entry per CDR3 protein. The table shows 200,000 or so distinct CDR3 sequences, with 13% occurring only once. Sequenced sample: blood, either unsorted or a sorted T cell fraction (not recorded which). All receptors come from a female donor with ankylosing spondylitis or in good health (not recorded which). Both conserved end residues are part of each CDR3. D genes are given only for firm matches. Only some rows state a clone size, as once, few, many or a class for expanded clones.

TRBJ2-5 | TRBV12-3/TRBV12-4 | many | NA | CASAALGETQYF | TGTGCCAGCGCGGCCCTGGGAGAGACCCAGTACTTC
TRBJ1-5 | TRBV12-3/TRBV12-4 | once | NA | CASSLGQGNQPHHF | TGTGCCAGCAGTTTAGGCCAGGGAAATCAGCCCCACCATTTT
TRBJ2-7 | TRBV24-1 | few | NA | CATSGTGTSSYEQYF | TGTGCCACCAGTGGTACGGGGACCAGCTCCTACGAGCAGTACTTC
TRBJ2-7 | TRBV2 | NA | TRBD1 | CASSDPTGKREQYF | TGTGCCAGCAGCGACCCGACAGGGAAGCGCGAGCAGTACTTC
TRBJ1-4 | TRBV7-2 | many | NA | CASSPPGRTNEKLFF | TGTGCCAGCAGCCCTCCGGGGAGGACTAATGAAAAACTGTTTTTT
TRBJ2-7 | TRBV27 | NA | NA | CADYVLYEQYF | TGTGCCGACTATGTCCTCTACGAGCAGTACTTC
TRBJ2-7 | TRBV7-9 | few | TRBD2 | CASSWSGSPYEQYF | TGTGCCAGCAGCTGGAGCGGGAGTCCTTACGAGCAGTACTTC
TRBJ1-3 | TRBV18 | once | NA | CASSPPIAGNTIYF | TGTGCCAGCTCACCACCAATAGCTGGAAACACCATATATTTT
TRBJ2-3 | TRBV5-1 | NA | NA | CASRREYEDTQYF | TGCGCCAGCAGAAGGGAATATGAAGATACGCAGTATTTT
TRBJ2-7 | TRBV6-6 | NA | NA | CASSYSHREPYEQYF | TGTGCCAGCAGTTACTCGCACAGGGAGCCCTACGAGCAGTACTTC
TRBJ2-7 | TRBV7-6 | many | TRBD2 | CASSLGSGSGMMYEQYF | TGTGCCAGCAGCTTAGGATCGGGTAGCGGGATGATGTACGAGCAGTACTTC
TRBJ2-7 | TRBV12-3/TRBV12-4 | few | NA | CASSTDAVNEQYF | TGTGCCAGCAGCACCGACGCAGTCAACGAGCAGTACTTC
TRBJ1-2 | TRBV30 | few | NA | CAWSVHPRGTKSRYGYTF | TGTGCCTGGAGTGTACATCCCCGCGGGACAAAGAGCCGGTATGGCTACACCTTC
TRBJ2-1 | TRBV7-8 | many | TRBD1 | CASSTRKSPGGQFF | TGTGCCAGCAGCACCCGGAAGTCTCCAGGGGGGCAGTTCTTC
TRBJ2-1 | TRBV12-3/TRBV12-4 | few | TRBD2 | CASRAEEGLAGSNEQFF | TGTGCCAGCAGGGCGGAGGAGGGACTAGCGGGAAGTAATGAGCAGTTCTTC
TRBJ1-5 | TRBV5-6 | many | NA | CASSSWISNQPQHF | TGTGCCAGCAGCTCGTGGATTAGCAATCAGCCCCAGCATTTT
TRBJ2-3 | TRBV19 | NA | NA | CASSIGVPPDTQYF | TGTGCCAGTAGTATCGGGGTCCCTCCAGATACGCAGTATTTT
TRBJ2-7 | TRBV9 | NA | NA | CASSVGQGFSYEQYF | TGTGCCAGCAGCGTGGGCCAGGGGTTCTCCTACGAGCAGTACTTC
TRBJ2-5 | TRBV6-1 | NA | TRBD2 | CASRLGTSGRVGETQYF | TGTGCCAGCAGACTTGGGACTAGCGGGAGAGTAGGAGAGACCCAGTACTTC
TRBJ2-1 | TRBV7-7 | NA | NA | CASSLEVSHLEQFF | TGTGCCAGCAGCTTAGAGGTTTCGCACCTTGAGCAGTTCTTC
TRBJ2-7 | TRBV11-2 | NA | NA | CASSPRRSSYEQYF | TGTGCCAGCAGCCCCCGCAGGAGCTCCTACGAGCAGTACTTC
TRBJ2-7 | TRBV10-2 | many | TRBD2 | CASSSLAGTQNEQYF | TGCGCCAGCAGTTCCCTAGCGGGTACCCAGAACGAGCAGTACTTC
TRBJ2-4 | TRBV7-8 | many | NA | CASSLRSDTVAKNIQYF | TGTGCCAGCAGCTTACGGTCTGATACTGTAGCCAAAAACATTCAGTACTTC
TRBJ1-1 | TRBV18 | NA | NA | CASAPGVNTEAFF | TGTGCCAGCGCCCCCGGGGTGAACACTGAAGCTTTCTTT
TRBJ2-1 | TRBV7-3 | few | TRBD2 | CASSYGLAGAYNEQFF | TGTGCCAGCAGCTACGGACTAGCGGGAGCCTACAATGAGCAGTTCTTC
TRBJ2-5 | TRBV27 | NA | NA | CASSYGRLQETQYF | TGTGCCAGCAGCTACGGACGGTTACAAGAGACCCAGTACTTC
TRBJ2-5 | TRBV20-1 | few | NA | CSALDSWETQYF | TGCAGTGCTTTGGACAGTTGGGAGACCCAGTACTTC
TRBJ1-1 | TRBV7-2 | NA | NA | CASSLKGQAEAFF | TGTGCCAGCAGCCTAAAGGGGCAGGCTGAAGCTTTCTTT
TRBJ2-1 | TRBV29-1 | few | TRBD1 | CSTWTGNNEQFF | TGCAGCACTTGGACAGGGAACAATGAGCAGTTCTTC
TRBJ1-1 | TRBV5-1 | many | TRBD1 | CASSSGQGEVVTEAFF | TGCGCCAGCAGCTCCGGTCAGGGGGAAGTCGTTACTGAAGCTTTCTTT